These 18 T cell receptor beta chains were all obtained from the same sample, sequenced in a study of Ad26.COV2.S vaccination and SARS-CoV-2 variants. As to treatment: around 19 received Ad26.COV2.S at low or high dose, single or two shots; about five received placebo; per-sample allocation not given. At day 63 after the first vaccine or placebo injection, samples were drawn. Clones were sequenced by immunoSEQ multiplex PCR, and TCRdb holds only the in-frame ones, with some missing. The sample contains some 390,000 clones, 70% to 90% of which appear only once. This specimen consisted of peripheral blood, obtained in a trial of Ad26.COV2.S vaccine versus placebo. The origin of the receptors is a person between 18 and 65 years old who received the Ad26.COV2.S COVID-19 vaccine or a placebo.

The rearrangement uses TRBV2 and TRBJ2-5, with 10 bases that match TRBD2. The length of the CDR3 is 17 residues. J was trimmed by 2 bases and V by 0 bases; bases with no gene match: 6. Germline V gene data show CDR1 as SNHLY and CDR2 as FYNNEI. CDR3 in amino acids: CASSEASSGGPQETQYF. As DNA, the CDR3 is TGTGCCAGCAGTGAAGCAAGTAGCGGGGGGCCTCAAGAGACCCAGTACTTC.

The rearrangement links TRBV11-3 to TRBJ2-2, with TRBD1 matching 7 bases. The V and J ends lost 4 bases and 2 bases, in that order; junction bases with no gene match: 4. CDR1 and CDR2 (germline): SGHNT, YENEEA. The CDR3 totals 15 residues. CDR3 in amino acids: CASSYTGVNTGELFF. CDR3 in DNA: TGTGCCAGCAGCTATACAGGGGTAAACACCGGGGAGCTGTTTTTT.

This chain links TRBV11-3 with TRBJ2-1; maybe TRBD2 (6 bases). This CDR3 spans 14 amino acids. Germline lookup yields CDR1 SGHNT and CDR2 YENEEA. V gave up 7 bases and J gave up 1 base, with 11 bases separating them. The CDR3 here is CASKAGGSYNEQFF. DNA of the CDR3: TGTGCCAGCAAGGCTGGGGGGTCCTACAATGAGCAGTTCTTC.

The V and J genes are TRBV7-2 and TRBJ1-2, with unresolved D. Per the germline V gene, CDR1 is SGHTA and CDR2 is FQGNSA. The V and J ends lost 0 bases and 4 bases respectively, with 15 bases between them. The CDR3 spans 16 residues. CDR3 sequence reads: CASSLAPTAISYGYTF. The CDR3 DNA follows: TGTGCCAGCAGCTTAGCCCCCACCGCTATCAGCTATGGCTACACCTTC.

This clone appeared a few times. The V call is TRBV6-5, the J call TRBJ2-7; 10 bases agree with TRBD2. In germline, CDR1 is MNHEY, CDR2 SVGAGI. The CDR3 spans 16 residues. Trimming cost V 0 bases and J 4 bases; bases outside gene matches: 6. Here the CDR3 reads CASSYSPSGGAYEQYF. In DNA form, the CDR3 reads TGTGCCAGCAGTTACTCCCCTAGCGGGGGAGCATACGAGCAGTACTTC.

The chain recombines TRBV11-2 with TRBJ1-2; TRBD1 is a possible D gene (6 bases). CDR1 SGHAT and CDR2 FQNNGV come from the germline V gene. The CDR3 is 15 amino acids. The V gene lost 0 bases and the J gene lost 2 bases, with 10 bases spanning the gap. CDR3 coding DNA: TGTGCCAGCAGCTTAGAGGGGGGCTCGAACTATGGCTACACCTTC. Amino acids: CASSLEGGSNYGYTF. The variable domain in full, with the rest retrieved from reference TRBV11-2 and TRBJ1-2, is EAGVAQSPRYKIIEKRQSVAFWCNPISGHATLYWYQQILGQGPKLLIQFQNNGVVDDSQLPKDRFSAERLKGVDSTLKIQPAKLEDSAVYLCASSLEGGSNYGYTFGSGTRLTVV.

The chain joins TRBV19 to TRBJ1-5, with 8 nucleotides matching TRBD1. CDR1 is LNHDA and CDR2 is SQIVND in the germline V gene (reference sequence). The length of the CDR3 is 15 residues. V dropped 6 bases and J dropped 5; count of bases not matched to a gene: 9. This CDR3 is CASSPDRENDQPQHF. The DNA of the CDR3 is TGTGCCAGTAGCCCGGACAGGGAGAACGATCAGCCCCAGCATTTT.

The gene calls are TRBV27 and TRBJ1-1; 9 bases map to TRBD1. V was pared by 7 bases and J by 4 bases, with 7 bases of the junction left unmatched. This CDR3 is 14 amino acids long. CDR1 MNHEY and CDR2 SMNVEV come from the germline V gene (reference sequence). CDR3 loop: CASTPGQGSTEAFF. As DNA, the CDR3 is TGTGCCAGCACACCGGGACAGGGATCCACTGAAGCTTTCTTT.

This clone was found once. This chain uses TRBV5-1 with TRBJ1-1; D remains unclear. Germline V CDR1 and CDR2: SGHRS, YFSETQ. CDR3 length: 14 residues. V shed 0 bases and J shed 4 bases, with 10 bases lying between them. In DNA form, the CDR3 reads TGCGCCAGCAGCTTGGATGGAACGGGCACTGAAGCTTTCTTT. It specifies CASSLDGTGTEAFF.

The CDR3 here is CASSWEEFYGYTF. The CDR3 nucleotides read TGTGCCAGCAGTTGGGAAGAATTCTATGGCTACACCTTC. The J gene is TRBJ1-2, the V gene TRBV6-2 or TRBV6-3; D is uncertain. The CDR3 totals 13 residues. Germline assignment: CDR1 MNHEY and CDR2 SVGEGT. Trimming left V 4 bases short and J 4 bases short, with 10 bases between.

This rearrangement joins TRBV28 to TRBJ1-5, with 7 bases matching TRBD1. J lost 0 bases, V lost 6 bases, and 14 bases had no gene match. The CDR3 runs to 18 residues. Germline V gives CDR1 MDHEN, CDR2 SYDVKM. This CDR3 is CASSLLPGQIYSNQPQHF. CDR3 nucleotides: TGTGCCAGCAGCCTCCTCCCGGGACAGATCTATAGCAATCAGCCCCAGCATTTT.

This clone came up once. The genes are TRBV12-5 and TRBJ1-1; TRBD1 might be the D (5 bases). V was trimmed by 0 bases and J by 1 base, leaving 9 bases between them. The CDR3 loop spans 15 amino acids. Germline V gene sequence: CDR1 LGHNT, CDR2 FRNRAP. This CDR3 reads CASGLVVTANTEAFF. DNA for the CDR3: TGTGCTAGTGGTTTGGTAGTGACAGCGAACACTGAAGCTTTCTTT.

The chain is built from TRBV12-3 or TRBV12-4 and TRBJ1-1; D gene uncertain. The CDR3 is 10 residues long. Trimming took off 10 bases at V and 7 bases at J, with 10 bases between the two ends. CDR3 sequence (DNA): TGTGCCACCGTGAGAGGTGAAGCTTTCTTT. Translated: CATVRGEAFF.

This clone has just one count. The genes are TRBV5-6 and TRBJ2-7, with D possibly matching TRBD1 (5 bases). Germline CDR1 is SGHDT and CDR2 is YYEEEE. This CDR3 has 14 amino acids. The V end was cut by 1 base, the J end by 7 bases, with 15 bases between. This CDR3 is CASSLIPPGREQYF. CDR3 nucleotide sequence: TGTGCCAGCAGCTTGATACCCCCAGGGCGTGAGCAGTACTTC.

The CDR3 DNA is TGTGCCAGCACCAGCTACGTGAACACTGAAGCTTTCTTT. Amino acid sequence: CASTSYVNTEAFF. V usage is TRBV7-9 and J usage is TRBJ1-1, with D unresolved. Trimming cost V 7 bases and J 0 bases, with 9 bases left between them. The CDR3 is 13 amino acids. The germline V gene encodes CDR1 SEHNR and CDR2 FQNEAQ (reference sequence).

The V gene is TRBV6-5, the J gene TRBJ1-2; D is perhaps TRBD1 (5 bases). The CDR3 extends over 15 amino acids. V was pared by 4 bases and J by 4 bases, with 16 bases between. The germline CDR1 and CDR2 sequences are MNHEY and SVGAGI. CDR3 in amino acids: CASSSGGGAVYGYTF. CDR3 coding DNA: TGTGCCAGCAGTTCCGGGGGAGGGGCTGTCTATGGCTACACCTTC.

The J gene is TRBJ1-1, the V gene TRBV7-9; TRBD1 is a possible D gene (6 bases). This CDR3 has 14 amino acids. CDR1 and CDR2 (germline): SEHNR, FQNEAQ (reference sequence). Trimming left V 1 base short and J 4 bases short, with 10 bases between. CDR3 DNA: TGTGCCAGCAGCTTAGGGACAGTTAGCACTGAAGCTTTCTTT. Translated: CASSLGTVSTEAFF.

The J gene is TRBJ1-5, the V gene TRBV19; 8 bases are a match to TRBD1. The trim removed 7 bases at V and 0 bases at J, leaving 5 bases unmatched. The CDR3 covers 15 residues. Germline loops: CDR1 LNHDA, CDR2 SQIVND (reference sequence). CDR3 loop: CASTPQGASNQPQHF. CDR3 in DNA: TGTGCCAGTACCCCCCAGGGGGCTAGCAATCAGCCCCAGCATTTT. Drawing the rest from reference TRBV19 and TRBJ1-5, the complete variable domain is DGGITQSPKYLFRKEGQNVTLSCEQNLNHDAMYWYRQDPGQGLRLIYYSQIVNDFQKGDIAEGYSVSREKKESFPLTVTSAQKNPTAFYLCASTPQGASNQPQHFGDGTRLSIL.